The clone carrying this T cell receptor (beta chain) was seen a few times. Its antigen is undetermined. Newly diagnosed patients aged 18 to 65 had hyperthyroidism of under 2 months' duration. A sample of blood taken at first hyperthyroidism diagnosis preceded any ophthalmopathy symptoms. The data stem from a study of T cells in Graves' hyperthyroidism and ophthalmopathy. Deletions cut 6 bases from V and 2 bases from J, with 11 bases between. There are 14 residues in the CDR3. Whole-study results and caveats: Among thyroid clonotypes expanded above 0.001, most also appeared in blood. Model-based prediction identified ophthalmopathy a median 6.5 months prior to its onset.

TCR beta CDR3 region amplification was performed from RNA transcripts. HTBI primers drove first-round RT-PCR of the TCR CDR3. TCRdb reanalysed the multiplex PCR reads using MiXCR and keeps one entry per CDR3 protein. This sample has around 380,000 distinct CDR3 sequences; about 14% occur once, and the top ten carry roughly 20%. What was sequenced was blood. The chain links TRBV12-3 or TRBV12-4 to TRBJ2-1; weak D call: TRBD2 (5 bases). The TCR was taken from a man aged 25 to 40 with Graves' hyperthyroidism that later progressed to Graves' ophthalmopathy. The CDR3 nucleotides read TGTGCCAGCAGCGGCCGGGGTCCCTACAATGAGCAGTTCTTC. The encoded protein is CASSGRGPYNEQFF.